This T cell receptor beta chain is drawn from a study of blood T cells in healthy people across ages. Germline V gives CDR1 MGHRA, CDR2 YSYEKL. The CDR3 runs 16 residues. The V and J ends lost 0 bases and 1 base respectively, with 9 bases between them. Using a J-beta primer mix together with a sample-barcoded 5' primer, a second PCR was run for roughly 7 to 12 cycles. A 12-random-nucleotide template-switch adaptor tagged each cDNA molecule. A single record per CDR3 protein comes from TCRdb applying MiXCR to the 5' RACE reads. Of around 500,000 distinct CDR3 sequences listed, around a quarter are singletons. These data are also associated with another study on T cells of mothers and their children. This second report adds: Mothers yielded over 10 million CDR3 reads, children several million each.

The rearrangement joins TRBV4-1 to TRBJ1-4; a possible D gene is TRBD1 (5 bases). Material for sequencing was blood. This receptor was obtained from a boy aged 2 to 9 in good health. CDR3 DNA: TGCGCCAGCAGCCAAGAGCAGGGTCGAACTAATGAAAAACTGTTTTTT. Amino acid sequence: CASSQEQGRTNEKLFF.